The sequence of this T cell receptor (beta chain) was determined in a study of shared clonotypes between healthy human individuals. Per the original methods: ImmunoSEQ sequences covered only the junction and lacked quality scores; filtering therefore differed. The repertoire was sequenced with immunoSEQ multiplex PCR; TCRdb's copy has only in-frame clones and lacks some. That table gives V, J and clone size, and the DNA gave D and trimming. The table includes roughly 2 million clones, roughly 94% detected once. Of note for this clone: Antigen unknown.

In the CD4+ fraction, cells were divided into CD45RA+ naive and CD45RA-negative memory subsets. Points from the study as a whole: Generation probabilities were higher for clonotypes shared across all four sorted-subset donors than for unshared ones. Generally, estimated richness proved larger in naive subsets than it did in memory subsets.

This CDR3 contains 16 residues. Trimming cost V 0 bases and J 2 bases, with 14 bases left between them. Looked up from germline, CDR1 is MNHEY and CDR2 is SVGAGI. The genes are TRBV6-5 and TRBJ2-7; the D gene is possibly TRBD2 (5 bases). The sequencing input was naive CD4+ T cells sorted from blood. Subset: CD45RA+ positively selected. The TCR originated in a man younger than 30 in good health. In nucleotides, the CDR3 is TGTGCCAGCAGTTACTCGATACAAAGCGGTGCCTACGAGCAGTACTTC. Protein: CASSYSIQSGAYEQYF.